There are a few counts of the clone carrying this T cell receptor beta chain. No antigen is known for it. From the RT-PCR reads, TCRdb called clonotypes with MiXCR, one entry per CDR3 protein. The table lists about 190,000 distinct CDR3 sequences, over 13% of them singletons, with roughly 25% in the top ten. The record originates from a study of response to subunit inactivated influenza vaccine. Study results and limitations: The authors proposed limited new T cell recruitment per seasonal influenza vaccination.

J was trimmed by 7 bases and V by 5 bases; bases with no gene match: 2. The CDR3 has 15 residues. The source material was CD8+ T cells sorted from PBMCs, sampled 5 to 6 days after vaccination. This TCR was recovered from a man over 45 who received an inactivated influenza vaccine. The chain joins TRBV12-3 or TRBV12-4 to TRBJ2-2; 15 bases map to TRBD2. As DNA, the CDR3 is TGTGCCAGCAGTGGACTAGCGGGGGGGGTCGGGGAGCTGTTTTTT. This translates into CASSGLAGGVGELFF.